The 29 T cell receptor beta chains given below trace back to one sample, sequenced in a study of tumor and adjacent non-tumor tissue in lung cancer. TCRbeta libraries were built with three rounds of nested PCR, modified from ARM-PCR. TCRdb processed the multiplex PCR reads anew with MiXCR; each CDR3 protein has one entry. The sample has about 86,000 distinct CDR3 sequences; roughly 77% are singletons. RNA was extracted from bulk tissue without any cell sorting. Distant lung tissue was collected more than 3 cm away from the tumor edge. The sequenced material came from distant non-tumor lung tissue. The receptors come from a woman between 45 and 65 years old with non-small cell lung cancer.

The CDR3 loop is CASSTGTGRAYEWYF. CDR3 in DNA: TGTGCCAGCAGCACCGGGACAGGGCGCGCATACGAGTGGTACTTC. V is TRBV11-2 and J is TRBJ2-7, with 9 positions matching TRBD1. This CDR3 is built from 15 residues. Trimming took 5 bases from V and 12 from J; bases not matched to a gene: 17. The germline gives CDR1 SGHAT, CDR2 FQNNGV.

This rearrangement joins TRBV6-1 to TRBJ2-2; D possibly corresponds to TRBD2 (6 bases). Germline V CDR1 and CDR2: MNHNS, SASEGT. V dropped 6 bases and J dropped 7 bases, with 21 bases sitting between them. There are 16 residues in the CDR3. DNA of the CDR3: TGTGCCAGCAGCCCCCTGGCGACAACTAGCAGCGGGGAGCTGTTTTTT. Amino acids: CASSPLATTSSGELFF.

The rearrangement uses TRBV5-1 and TRBJ2-1, with 8 positions matching TRBD2. Germline CDR1 reads SGHRS; CDR2 reads YFSETQ. CDR3 length equals 16 residues. The V segment lost 1 base and the J segment 0 bases; nucleotides outside the gene matches: 3. CDR3 region: CASSLCGTSSYNEQFF. In DNA form, the CDR3 reads TGCGCCAGCAGCTTGTGCGGGACTAGCTCCTACAATGAGCAGTTCTTC.

This clonotype is medium-sized by share. The V call is TRBV29-1, the J call TRBJ2-3, with 12 bases that match TRBD1. Germline loops: CDR1 SQVTM, CDR2 ANQGSEA. CDR3 length: 15 amino acids. V lost 6 bases and J lost 6; bases outside the gene matches: 10. This chain's CDR3 is CSVEIRDRGRDTQYF. The DNA of the CDR3 is TGCAGCGTAGAAATCCGGGACAGGGGGCGGGATACGCAGTATTTT.

A word on this clonotype: One end of the junction fails to match germline, which may point to a read error. V usage is TRBV14 and J usage is TRBJ2-3; 8 positions agree with TRBD2. This CDR3 is 17 amino acids long. CDR1 is SGHDN, CDR2 FVKESK, per germline. In nucleotides, the CDR3 is TGTGCCAGCAGCCAAGAGAGAAGCGGGAGACGAACAGATACGCAATATTTT. Protein product: CASSQERSGRRTDTQYF.

For this clonotype: Given a much more abundant clone one base away, this may be a read error. The rearrangement joins TRBV20-1 to TRBJ2-4; TRBD2 matches at 7 bases. From germline, CDR1 is DFQATT and CDR2 SNEGSKA (reference sequence). This CDR3 region has 13 residues. With V trimmed by 6 bases and J by 7 bases, 9 bases remained unmatched. The CDR3 sequence is CSAGNPGGNIQYF. The DNA of the CDR3 is TGCAGTGCGGGGAATCCCGGGGGGAACATTCAGTACTTC.

This clonotype was seen a few times. Given a much more abundant clone one base away, this may be a read error. The rearrangement links TRBV10-3 to TRBJ1-1, with D possibly matching TRBD1 (5 bases). Germline-derived CDR1 and CDR2 are ENHRY and SYGVKD. The CDR3 extends over 13 amino acids. DNA of the CDR3: TGTACCATCAGTGGGACCGAGAACACTGAAGCTTTCTTT. It specifies CTISGTENTEAFF.

V is TRBV21-1 and J is TRBJ2-5; the table's D gene call, TRBD1, was not cross checked with the DNA. TRBV21-1 is a pseudogene segment. This CDR3 comprises 16 residues. CDR3 nucleotides: TGTACCAGCACTCTATGGGCGACAGGGCGGCAAGAGACCAAGTACTTC. This translates into CTSTLWATGRQETKYF.

With respect to this clonotype: Sequence at one end of the junction differs from germline and may be a read error. The rearrangement links TRBV6-5 to TRBJ2-7; the D is unclear. The CDR3 has 11 amino acids. CDR1 is MNHEY, CDR2 SVGAGI, per germline. CDR3 loop: CASRDDSSWYF. In DNA, the CDR3 is TGTGCCAGCAGAGATGACTCGTCTTGGTATTTC.

Notes on this clonotype: Just one base apart from a much larger clone, this may be a read error. The chain links TRBV20-1 to TRBJ1-6; D is possibly TRBD1 (5 bases). The CDR3 has 14 amino acids. The germline gives CDR1 DFQATT, CDR2 SNEGSKA (reference sequence). V was cut by 8 bases and J by 10 bases, with 21 bases left in between. CDR3 sequence reads: CSTPGTGVGSPLHF. CDR3 sequence (DNA): TGCAGTACACCGGGGACCGGAGTTGGCTCACCCCTCCACTTT.

This clonotype was recorded at least ten times. The chain couples TRBV20-1 to TRBJ2-7, with D perhaps matching TRBD1 or TRBD2 (7 bases each). Between the trimmed V and J ends, which lost 0 bases and 2 bases, there was a span of 26 bases. CDR1 and CDR2 from the germline V gene are DFQATT and SNEGSKA (reference sequence). The CDR3 covers 19 residues. CDR3 region: CSARDLTPSGTAGTYEQYF. In DNA form, the CDR3 reads TGCAGTGCTAGAGATCTCACCCCTAGTGGGACAGCGGGAACCTACGAGCAGTACTTC.

As regards this clonotype: This may come from a read error, since a much larger clone is one base off. The chain couples TRBV7-8 to TRBJ2-5, with D perhaps matching TRBD1 (5 bases). The V gene's germline CDR1 is SGHVS and CDR2 FQNEAQ. The CDR3 has 13 amino acids. V lost 3 bases to trimming and J lost 5 bases, with 10 bases between them. The CDR3 loop reads CASSLKGDETQYF. The CDR3 DNA follows: TGTGCCAGCAGCTTGAAAGGGGATGAGACCCAGTACTTC.

This clonotype is medium-sized (0.01 to 0.1%). This chain connects TRBV4-2 to TRBJ2-2; the match to TRBD2 covers 9 bases. The CDR3 contains 18 residues. V was pared by 4 bases and J by 0 bases, with 9 bases of the junction left unmatched. Germline values: CDR1 LGHNA, CDR2 YNFKEQ. This chain's CDR3 is CASSLKGLAGSNTGELFF. DNA of the CDR3: TGTGCCAGCAGCCTAAAGGGGCTAGCGGGATCGAACACCGGGGAGCTGTTTTTT.

About this clonotype: One end of the junction fails to match germline, which may point to a read error. V usage is TRBV11-2 and J usage is TRBJ2-7, with 15 bases aligning to TRBD2. Germline CDR1 reads SGHAT; CDR2 reads FQNNGV. CDR3 size: 17 residues. CDR3 nucleotides: TGTGCGAGCAGCCCCCGGACTAGCGGGAGGGCATCGTGGAAGCAGTACTTC. Translation gives CASSPRTSGRASWKQYF. The full variable domain, with the rest looked up from reference TRBV11-2 and TRBJ2-7, is EAGVAQSPRYKIIEKRQSVAFWCNPISGHATLYWYQQILGQGPKLLIQFQNNGVVDDSQLPKDRFSAERLKGVDSTLKIQPAKLEDSAVYLCASSPRTSGRASWKQYFGPGTRLTVT.

About this clonotype: The junction and the germline gene differ at one end; a read error may be behind it. The CDR3 protein is CASSSARGNPPLHF. The CDR3, as DNA: TGTGCCAGCAGCTCAGCCAGGGGTAATCCACCCCTCCACTTT. J is TRBJ1-6 and V is TRBV11-2; tentatively, D is TRBD1 (6 bases). Germline CDR1 is SGHAT and CDR2 is FQNNGV. This CDR3 has 14 amino acids.

For this clonotype: Being one base from a much bigger clone, this may be a read error. This chain connects TRBV7-9 to TRBJ1-2; no clear D gene. Trimming left V 3 bases short and J 8 bases short, with 7 bases between. The CDR3 is 11 amino acids. The germline CDR1 and CDR2 sequences are SEHNR and FQNEAQ (reference sequence). The CDR3 coding sequence is TGTGCCAGCAGCTTGCTGGGGGGCTACACCTTC. It specifies CASSLLGGYTF.

This clonotype has ten or more counts. This chain joins TRBV6-1 and TRBJ1-5; 9 nucleotides line up with TRBD1. Germline V lookup: CDR1 MNHNS, CDR2 SASEGT. The CDR3 length is 17 residues. Unmatched junction bases numbered 15, after V lost 9 bases and J lost 3 bases. The CDR3 sequence: CASYPATGGMNNQPQHF. The CDR3 nucleotides read TGTGCCAGTTATCCGGCGACAGGGGGTATGAACAATCAGCCCCAGCATTTT.

This clonotype was counted between two and nine times. A single base separates this from a much larger clone, so it may be a read error. V is TRBV20-1 and J is TRBJ2-6; D remains ambiguous. Germline V gene lookup returns CDR1 DFQATT and CDR2 SNEGSKA (reference sequence). The V end lost 6 bases, the J end lost 4 bases, and 16 bases lay between the germline ends. The CDR3 is 15 amino acids. The chain's CDR3 is CSAKGVISGANVLTF. The CDR3 DNA reads as TGCAGTGCCAAGGGTGTAATCTCCGGGGCCAACGTCCTGACTTTC.

As concerns this clonotype: The junction departs from the called germline gene at one end, perhaps through a read error. The rearrangement links TRBV4-1 to TRBJ1-4; no clear D. CDR1 is MGHRA, CDR2 YSYEKL, per germline. This CDR3 has 14 amino acids. The CDR3 DNA reads as TGCGCTAGCAGCGGAGTCGGGAAAAATGAAAAACTGTTTTTT. Residues: CASSGVGKNEKLFF.

The rearrangement links TRBV10-3 to TRBJ2-3; 7 bases align to TRBD1. Germline CDR1 is ENHRY and CDR2 is SYGVKD. Trimming took 2 bases from V and 14 from J; bases not matched to a gene: 19. This CDR3 has 16 amino acids. This CDR3 is CAISEGGQPVADTRYF. DNA for the CDR3: TGTGCCATCAGTGAGGGGGGACAGCCGGTCGCAGATACGAGGTATTTT.

This clonotype was observed a single time. One end of the junction does not line up with germline, which may come from a read error. The chain employs TRBV4-1 and TRBJ1-1; D remains ambiguous. This CDR3 spans 14 amino acids. The germline gives CDR1 MGHRA, CDR2 YSYEKL. In nucleotides, the CDR3 is TGCGCCAGCAGCCGAGTCGTCCCGAACAATGAAGCTTTCTTC. Residues: CASSRVVPNNEAFF.

The J gene is TRBJ1-2, the V gene TRBV12-3 or TRBV12-4, with D tentatively TRBD1 (5 bases). This CDR3 is built from 16 residues. The V and J ends lost 11 bases and 0 bases respectively, with 22 bases between them. The CDR3 loop reads CAYSLARGRTNYGYTF. The DNA of the CDR3 is TGTGCCTACAGTTTAGCGCGGGGCAGGACTAACTATGGCTACACCTTC.

For this clonotype: A clone one base away is much larger, so this may be a read error. The chain joins TRBV30 to TRBJ1-1; D not certain. Trimming took off 2 bases at V and 4 bases at J, with 14 bases between the two ends. Germline CDR1 reads GTSNPN; CDR2 reads SVGIG (reference sequence). CDR3 size: 14 residues. In nucleotides, the CDR3 is TGTGCCTGGAGTAGGATACAGCCCAGCACTGAAGCTTTCTTT. Its translation is CAWSRIQPSTEAFF.

The chain links TRBV6-5 to TRBJ2-1; 10 positions match TRBD2. The CDR3 spans 16 residues. Germline V gene sequence: CDR1 MNHEY, CDR2 SVGAGI. After removal of 3 bases from V and 7 bases from J, the junction contained 9 bases not matched to a gene. The DNA for the CDR3 is TGTGCCAGCAGTTATAAAGTCCTAGCGGGGGCTAATGAGCAGTTCTTC. Translating it yields CASSYKVLAGANEQFF.

A remark on this clonotype: The CDR3 does not close with the conserved phenylalanine or tryptophan, likely indicating a read error. The rearrangement links TRBV12-3 or TRBV12-4 to TRBJ2-7; TRBD2 might be the D (5 bases). V lost 7 bases and J 4 bases, leaving 14 bases between the germline ends. The CDR3 contains 13 residues. The CDR3 loop is CASNDDTGYEQYL. The CDR3 bases are TGTGCCAGCAACGACGATACGGGGTACGAGCAGTACCTC.

Comment on this clonotype: Germline is not matched at one junction end, which may reflect a read error. The chain couples TRBV28 to TRBJ2-3; either TRBD1 or TRBD2 may fit D (5 bases each). The germline V gene encodes CDR1 MDHEN and CDR2 SYDVKM. The CDR3 totals 13 residues. CDR3 residues: CTRSLGRTDTQYF. For the CDR3, the DNA is TGTACCAGGAGTTTGGGACGGACAGATACGCAGTATTTT.

V and J are TRBV6-5 and TRBJ1-6, with 11 bases identical to TRBD1. Looked up from germline, CDR1 is MNHEY and CDR2 is SVGAGI. The CDR3 consists of 16 residues. Trimming removed 0 bases from V and 11 bases from J; junction bases left unmatched: 6. The CDR3 sequence is CASSYSAGQGGAPLHF. The CDR3 coding sequence is TGTGCCAGCAGTTACTCTGCGGGACAGGGGGGAGCACCCCTCCACTTT.

As concerns this clonotype: A read error may account for a junction end that differs from germline. The chain's CDR3 is CARSYPGPPEANEKLFF. Written as DNA, the CDR3 is TGTGCCAGAAGTTACCCTGGCCCACCGGAAGCTAATGAAAAACTGTTTTTT. The chain couples TRBV6-6 to TRBJ1-4; D remains unclear. Looked up from germline, CDR1 is MNHNY and CDR2 is SVGAGI (reference sequence). The length of the CDR3 is 17 residues.

The chain is built from TRBV5-1 and TRBJ2-1; D is perhaps TRBD2 (7 bases). This CDR3 region has 13 residues. Germline values: CDR1 SGHRS, CDR2 YFSETQ. Trimming removed 8 bases at V and 6 bases at J, with 15 bases between. CDR3 in DNA: TGCGCCAGTAGTAAGGGGGGGGGCAATGAGCAGTTCTTC. It specifies CASSKGGGNEQFF.